Listed below are T cell receptor beta chains from one sample, sequenced in a study of PD-1 blockade in classical Hodgkin lymphoma. TCRdb's copy holds only in-frame clones and misses some; the assay was immunoSEQ multiplex PCR. The sample holds approximately 70,000 clones; over 90% are singletons and the top ten take 2.6%. The sample taken for sequencing was peripheral blood mononuclear cells (PBMCs). The receptors come from a human donor with classical Hodgkin lymphoma. CDR3s include the opening cysteine and the closing phenylalanine or tryptophan. Fields, in order: V gene, D gene, J gene, clone size, CDR3 protein, CDR3 DNA. The D gene is left open where the match is weak. Clone size appears in some rows only: once, few, many, or a class for an expanded clone.

V gene: TRBV10-3
D gene: -
J gene: TRBJ2-3
clone size: -
CDR3 protein: CASRNTDTQYF
CDR3 DNA: TGTGCCAGCCGAAACACAGATACGCAGTATTTT

V gene: TRBV5-1
D gene: -
J gene: TRBJ1-5
clone size: -
CDR3 protein: CASSLGFGAGQPQHF
CDR3 DNA: TGCGCCAGCAGCTTGGGTTTTGGGGCGGGGCAGCCCCAGCATTTT

V gene: TRBV7-2
D gene: -
J gene: TRBJ2-5
clone size: -
CDR3 protein: CASSFDGASQETQYF
CDR3 DNA: TGTGCCAGCAGCTTTGACGGAGCCTCTCAAGAGACCCAGTACTTC

V gene: TRBV7-2
D gene: -
J gene: TRBJ1-3
clone size: -
CDR3 protein: CASSRQVSGNTIYF
CDR3 DNA: TGTGCCAGCAGCCGACAAGTCTCTGGAAACACCATATATTTT

V gene: TRBV5-6
D gene: TRBD1
J gene: TRBJ1-1
clone size: -
CDR3 protein: CASSRLRDRGMDTEAFF
CDR3 DNA: TGTGCCAGCAGCCGACTCCGGGACAGGGGAATGGACACTGAAGCTTTCTTT

V gene: TRBV25-1
D gene: -
J gene: TRBJ1-2
clone size: once
CDR3 protein: CASSEIAYGYTF
CDR3 DNA: TGTGCCAGCAGTGAAATAGCCTATGGCTACACCTTC

V gene: TRBV5-5
D gene: -
J gene: TRBJ2-3
clone size: -
CDR3 protein: CASSAPSGTDTQYF
CDR3 DNA: TGTGCCAGCAGCGCACCTAGCGGCACAGATACGCAGTATTTT

V gene: TRBV5-8
D gene: -
J gene: TRBJ1-4
clone size: -
CDR3 protein: CASSWGRPEKLFF
CDR3 DNA: TGTGCCAGCAGCTGGGGACGCCCCGAAAAACTGTTTTTT

V gene: TRBV5-6
D gene: TRBD1
J gene: TRBJ1-1
clone size: -
CDR3 protein: CASTSHSTGKVTEAFF
CDR3 DNA: TGTGCCAGCACCTCTCATTCGACAGGGAAGGTCACTGAAGCTTTCTTT

V gene: TRBV30
D gene: TRBD1
J gene: TRBJ1-2
clone size: few
CDR3 protein: CAWIRTGGFIKGYGYTF
CDR3 DNA: TGTGCCTGGATACGGACAGGGGGGTTTATTAAAGGCTATGGCTACACCTTC

V gene: TRBV6-6
D gene: -
J gene: TRBJ2-3
clone size: -
CDR3 protein: CASSGGASTDTQYF
CDR3 DNA: TGTGCCAGCAGCGGAGGGGCCAGCACAGATACGCAGTATTTT

V gene: TRBV6-4
D gene: TRBD2
J gene: TRBJ2-6
clone size: -
CDR3 protein: CASSDSAGGSGANVLTF
CDR3 DNA: TGTGCCAGCAGTGACTCAGCGGGGGGCTCTGGGGCCAACGTCCTGACTTTC

V gene: TRBV5-6
D gene: -
J gene: TRBJ2-5
clone size: once
CDR3 protein: CASSLGSAQYF
CDR3 DNA: TGTGCCAGCAGCTTGGGTTCGGCCCAGTACTTC

V gene: TRBV15
D gene: -
J gene: TRBJ1-2
clone size: -
CDR3 protein: CATSRALQVPYGYTF
CDR3 DNA: TGTGCCACCAGCAGAGCCCTCCAGGTTCCCTATGGCTACACCTTC

V gene: TRBV20-1
D gene: -
J gene: TRBJ1-1
clone size: -
CDR3 protein: CSACGNTEAFF
CDR3 DNA: TGCAGTGCCTGTGGAAACACTGAAGCTTTCTTT

V gene: TRBV6-5
D gene: -
J gene: TRBJ1-5
clone size: -
CDR3 protein: CASSYSRGGGQHF
CDR3 DNA: TGTGCCAGCAGTTACTCGAGGGGGGGAGGGCAGCATTTT

V gene: TRBV18
D gene: TRBD1
J gene: TRBJ2-7
clone size: once
CDR3 protein: CASSPLRGQEAEQYF
CDR3 DNA: TGTGCCAGCTCACCTCTCAGGGGGCAGGAGGCCGAGCAGTACTTC

V gene: TRBV5-1
D gene: -
J gene: TRBJ2-5
clone size: -
CDR3 protein: CASSLRRLETQYF
CDR3 DNA: TGCGCCAGCAGCTTGAGGAGACTAGAGACCCAGTACTTC

V gene: TRBV11-3
D gene: -
J gene: TRBJ2-2
clone size: -
CDR3 protein: CASRRNTGELFF
CDR3 DNA: TGTGCCAGCAGACGAAACACCGGGGAGCTGTTTTTT

V gene: TRBV6-5
D gene: -
J gene: TRBJ1-6
clone size: -
CDR3 protein: CASSYTGGSPLHF
CDR3 DNA: TGTGCCAGCAGTTACACCGGGGGATCACCCCTCCACTTT

V gene: TRBV27
D gene: -
J gene: TRBJ2-7
clone size: -
CDR3 protein: CASSHLGRDRINEQYF
CDR3 DNA: TGTGCCAGCAGCCATCTGGGTCGGGACCGAATTAACGAGCAGTACTTC

V gene: TRBV15
D gene: -
J gene: TRBJ2-7
clone size: -
CDR3 protein: CATSLLRTYEQYF
CDR3 DNA: TGTGCCACCAGCCTACTTAGAACCTACGAGCAGTACTTC

V gene: TRBV5-4
D gene: -
J gene: TRBJ1-1
clone size: few
CDR3 protein: CASSRAGNTEAFF
CDR3 DNA: TGTGCCAGCAGCCGGGCAGGGAACACTGAAGCTTTCTTT

V gene: TRBV6-5
D gene: -
J gene: TRBJ2-4
clone size: -
CDR3 protein: CASGRDSQNIQYF
CDR3 DNA: TGTGCCAGCGGTCGGGACTCGCAAAACATTCAGTACTTC

V gene: TRBV6-1
D gene: TRBD1
J gene: TRBJ1-5
clone size: -
CDR3 protein: CASSPGGFSNQPQHF
CDR3 DNA: TGTGCCAGCAGTCCAGGGGGCTTTAGCAATCAGCCCCAGCATTTT

V gene: TRBV10-3
D gene: -
J gene: TRBJ2-7
clone size: -
CDR3 protein: CAISDHNLGGAYEQYF
CDR3 DNA: TGTGCCATCAGTGACCACAATTTAGGGGGGGCCTACGAGCAGTACTTC

V gene: TRBV9
D gene: -
J gene: TRBJ1-5
clone size: -
CDR3 protein: CASSLDSLNQPQHF
CDR3 DNA: TGTGCCAGCAGCCTTGACAGCTTAAATCAGCCCCAGCATTTT

V gene: TRBV1
D gene: -
J gene: TRBJ1-1
clone size: -
CDR3 protein: CTSTTPGKRENTEAFF
CDR3 DNA: TGCACCAGCACTACTCCCGGGAAACGGGAGAACACTGAAGCTTTCTTT

V gene: TRBV2
D gene: -
J gene: TRBJ2-1
clone size: -
CDR3 protein: CASSERRTSYNEQFF
CDR3 DNA: TGTGCCAGCAGTGAACGGCGGACTTCCTACAATGAGCAGTTCTTC

V gene: TRBV9
D gene: -
J gene: TRBJ2-3
clone size: -
CDR3 protein: CASSPLGGALDTQYF
CDR3 DNA: TGTGCCAGCAGCCCCCTGGGGGGAGCTTTGGATACGCAGTATTTT